Below are 13 T cell receptor beta chains sequenced from a single sample in a study of blood T cell repertoires in COVID-19. The assay was immunoSEQ multiplex PCR, and TCRdb's table has in-frame clones only and misses some. The table has tens of thousands of clones, about 86% seen once; the top ten hold 16%. Sequencing was performed on peripheral blood. The receptors were gathered from a man aged 35 to 55 with COVID-19, enrolled during active disease.

The genes are TRBV7-8 and TRBJ2-5; D uncertain. CDR1 is SGHVS and CDR2 is FQNEAQ in the germline V gene. With 5 bases removed from V and 4 bases from J, the gap between germline ends came to 11 bases. This CDR3 contains 13 residues. The DNA for the CDR3 is TGTGCCAGCAGCGAAGGATCGGGAGAGACCCAGTACTTC. It encodes CASSEGSGETQYF.

This clone has just a few counts. The chain recombines TRBV28 with TRBJ2-7; 9 bases match TRBD1. Germline assignment: CDR1 MDHEN and CDR2 SYDVKM. V was clipped by 7 bases and J by 3 bases; unmatched bases: 7. There are 14 residues in the CDR3. CDR3 DNA sequence: TGTGCCAGCAACCTTCCGGGACAGGGCTACGAGCAGTACTTC. Its protein is CASNLPGQGYEQYF.

The chain recombines TRBV19 with TRBJ2-2, with D perhaps matching TRBD2 (6 bases). The CDR3 is made up of 15 amino acids. V was cut by 5 bases and J by 4 bases, with 14 bases left in between. Germline CDR1 is LNHDA and CDR2 is SQIVND (reference sequence). This CDR3 is CASSGRGGSTGELFF. The CDR3 DNA follows: TGTGCCAGTAGTGGGCGGGGAGGTAGCACCGGGGAGCTGTTTTTT.

This chain joins TRBV6-6 and TRBJ2-2, with TRBD2 as a possible D gene (5 bases). The CDR3 totals 12 residues. V lost 6 bases and J 7 bases, leaving 9 bases between the germline ends. Germline lookup yields CDR1 MNHNY and CDR2 SVGAGI (reference sequence). The CDR3: CASRIGSGELFF. DNA of the CDR3: TGTGCCAGCAGAATAGGGAGCGGGGAGCTGTTTTTT.

V usage is TRBV5-1 and J usage is TRBJ2-5; 7 positions agree with TRBD1. The germline V gene has CDR1 SGHRS and CDR2 YFSETQ. After removal of 0 bases from V and 5 bases from J, the junction contained 4 bases not matched to a gene. This CDR3 has 14 residues. This CDR3 reads CASSLGGGRETQYF. For the CDR3, the DNA is TGCGCCAGCAGCTTGGGAGGGGGCAGGGAGACCCAGTACTTC.

This clone turned up a few times. The chain links TRBV19 to TRBJ2-2; TRBD1 agrees at 9 bases. This CDR3 contains 15 residues. J lost 3 bases, V lost 5 bases, and 4 bases had no gene match. CDR1 is LNHDA, CDR2 SQIVND, per germline (reference sequence). CDR3 in DNA: TGTGCCAGTAGTCGGACAGGGGATTACACCGGGGAGCTGTTTTTT. This gives the protein CASSRTGDYTGELFF.

J is TRBJ1-1 and V is TRBV10-2; TRBD1 aligns across 8 bases. Germline CDR1 and CDR2: WSHSY and SAAADI. The CDR3 loop spans 14 amino acids. The J segment lost 4 bases and the V segment lost 8 bases, leaving 9 bases of the junction unmatched. The CDR3 is CASGGTGRGTEAFF. CDR3 sequence (DNA): TGCGCCAGCGGCGGGACAGGAAGAGGCACTGAAGCTTTCTTT.

V is TRBV6-1 and J is TRBJ2-4, with TRBD1 matching 7 bases. This CDR3 region has 17 residues. Germline V lookup: CDR1 MNHNS, CDR2 SASEGT. V dropped 3 bases and J dropped 3; count of bases not matched to a gene: 11. The DNA for the CDR3 is TGTGCCAGCAGTGATAGGGGAACAGGGGTCGTCAAAAACATTCAGTACTTC. Encoded protein: CASSDRGTGVVKNIQYF.

This rearrangement joins TRBV7-9 to TRBJ2-7; 7 bases map to TRBD1. Germline V gene data show CDR1 as SEHNR and CDR2 as FQNEAQ (reference sequence). The CDR3 loop spans 14 amino acids. The trim removed 4 bases at V and 4 bases at J, leaving 7 bases unmatched. DNA for the CDR3: TGTGCCAGCAGCTCTCCCAGGGGGTTGTACGAGCAGTACTTC. This sequence encodes CASSSPRGLYEQYF.

CDR3 bases: TGTGCCAGTAGCAAACCAGATATTAGCGAGCAGTTCTTC. This translates into CASSKPDISEQFF. The genes are TRBV19 and TRBJ2-1; D unresolved. Germline V CDR1 and CDR2: LNHDA, SQIVND (reference sequence). The CDR3 contains 13 residues. Trimming took off 6 bases at V and 10 bases at J, with 16 bases between the two ends.

A few counts support this clone. This sequence joins TRBV7-7 and TRBJ2-5; D remains ambiguous. Germline assignment: CDR1 SSHAT and CDR2 FNYEAQ (reference sequence). Between the trimmed V and J ends, which lost 4 bases and 2 bases, there was a span of 5 bases. This CDR3 is 12 amino acids long. CDR3 sequence (DNA): TGTGCCAGCAGCTCAGTACAAGAGACCCAGTACTTC. It specifies CASSSVQETQYF. Full variable domain (outside the CDR3, taken from reference TRBV7-7 and TRBJ2-5): GAGVSQSPRYKVTKRGQDVTLRCDPISSHATLYWYQQALGQGPEFLTYFNYEAQPDKSGLPSDRFSAERPEGSISTLTIQRTEQRDSAMYRCASSSVQETQYFGPGTRLLVL.

The V call is TRBV6-5, the J call TRBJ2-2, with D possibly matching TRBD1 (7 bases). The germline gives CDR1 MNHEY, CDR2 SVGAGI. V lost 7 bases, J lost 8 bases, and 17 bases lay in between. This CDR3 is built from 14 residues. The CDR3: CASKGASAAGELFF. CDR3 DNA sequence: TGTGCCAGCAAGGGGGCTAGCGCCGCAGGGGAGCTGTTTTTT.

The sample holds one count of this clone. The rearrangement uses TRBV29-1 and TRBJ2-3, with 8 bases matching TRBD1. The CDR3 sequence is 12 residues long. Germline V lookup: CDR1 SQVTM, CDR2 ANQGSEA. J lost 6 bases, V lost 3 bases, and 2 bases had no gene match. This CDR3 is CSVDRGRDTQYF. The CDR3 bases are TGCAGCGTTGACAGGGGGCGTGATACGCAGTATTTT.